This T cell receptor beta chain emerged from a study of PD-L1 blockade in urothelial cancer. Study summary: Twenty-five of 29 patients were males with bladder-origin urothelial cancer.

Time point: pretreatment peripheral blood. Pretreatment sampling and on-treatment sampling together yielded between 1 and 8 samples for each patient. Each PCR had synthetic TCR analog templates added to it as a spike-in. Assay: immunoSEQ multiplex PCR; the TCRdb copy retains only in-frame clones and omits some. The sample lists about 52,000 clones, 84% occurring once. This clone showed up just once. The TCR sequence derives from a man in his fifties with urothelial cancer. This material consisted of PBMCs, taken around atezolizumab (anti-PD-L1) treatment.

CDR3 residues: CASSVEGLARDTQYF. The CDR3 nucleotides are TGTGCCAGCAGCGTAGAGGGACTAGCCCGTGATACGCAGTATTTT. J is TRBJ2-3 and V is TRBV9; 9 nucleotides line up with TRBD2. The V gene end was trimmed by 0 bases and the J gene end by 6 bases; junction bases not matched to a gene: 5. This CDR3 has 15 residues. Per germline, CDR1 SGDLS and CDR2 YYNGEE. Full variable domain (rest looked up from reference TRBV9 and TRBJ2-3): DSGVTQTPKHLITATGQRVTLRCSPRSGDLSVYWYQQSLDQGLQFLIQYYNGEERAKGNILERFSAQQFPDLHSELNLSSLELGDSALYFCASSVEGLARDTQYFGPGTRLTVL.